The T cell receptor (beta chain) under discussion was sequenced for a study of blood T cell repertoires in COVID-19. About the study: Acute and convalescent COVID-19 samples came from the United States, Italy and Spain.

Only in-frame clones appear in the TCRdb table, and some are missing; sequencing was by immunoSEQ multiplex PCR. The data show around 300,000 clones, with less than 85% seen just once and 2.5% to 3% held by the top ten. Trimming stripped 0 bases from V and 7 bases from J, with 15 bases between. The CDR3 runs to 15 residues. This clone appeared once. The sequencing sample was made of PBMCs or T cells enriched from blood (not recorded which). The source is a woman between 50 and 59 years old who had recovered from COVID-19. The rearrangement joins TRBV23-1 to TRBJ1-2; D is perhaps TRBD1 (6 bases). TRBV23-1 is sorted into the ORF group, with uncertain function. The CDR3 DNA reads TGCGCCAGCAGTCAATCGGTCGGGGGGCCATGTGGCTACACCTTC. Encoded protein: CASSQSVGGPCGYTF.